This T cell receptor (beta chain) was profiled in a study of shared clonotypes between healthy human individuals. General study points: A reduction in generation probabilities was seen for non-shared clonotypes relative to those shared by all four donors.

On this clone: Its target is not known.

V gave up 7 bases and J gave up 0 bases, with 13 bases separating them. The CDR3 length is 14 residues. Germline-derived CDR1 and CDR2 are SQVTM and ANQGSEA. The DNA input per sorted-subset replicate PCR was roughly 0.2 ug, corresponding to some 30,000 T cell genomes. In the authors' methods: Without quality scores, immunoSEQ junctional reads could not be filtered like full-length reads. The repertoire was sequenced with immunoSEQ multiplex PCR; TCRdb's copy has only in-frame clones and lacks some. The D gene and trimming were derived from the DNA, and the V and J assignments and clone size from that table. The repertoire includes about 1.1 million clones, 75% to 80% of them detected once, and roughly 0.65% sits in the top ten. Within Nashville, Tennessee resided all donors, each a Caucasian adult.

This clonotype was obtained from a man between 18 and 35 years old in good health. Some clones in this sample may be carry-over from other donors' samples. The rearrangement joins TRBV29-1 to TRBJ1-3; D remains unclear. Sequencing was carried out using memory CD4+ T cells from PBMCs. Noted subset: CD45RA-negative fraction. The CDR3 sequence: CSGSMESSGNTIYF. As DNA, the CDR3 is TGCAGCGGGTCGATGGAGAGCTCTGGAAACACCATATATTTT.